Listed below are T cell receptor beta chains from one sample, sequenced in a study of control samples from healthy donors and cancer patients. Using immunoSEQ multiplex PCR, the repertoire was profiled, and TCRdb retains in-frame clones only, with some absent. The table includes some 120,000 clones, roughly 84% detected once. The sequenced sample was blood. The receptors come from a middle-aged man in good health. Both conserved end residues are part of each CDR3. A D gene is named only where the DNA matches it firmly. Clone size appears in some rows only: once, few, many, or a class for an expanded clone.

D	V	size	J	CDR3	DNA
-	TRBV5-1	-	TRBJ2-7	CASSLEALDYEQYF	TGCGCCAGCAGCTTGGAAGCCCTCGACTACGAGCAGTACTTC
-	TRBV13	-	TRBJ2-1	CASSPPRVGYNEQFF	TGTGCCAGCAGCCCCCCCAGGGTAGGGTACAATGAGCAGTTCTTC
-	TRBV6-7	-	TRBJ2-5	CASSYSGSVETQYF	TGTGCCAGCAGTTACTCTGGTAGTGTAGAGACCCAGTACTTC
-	TRBV11-2	-	TRBJ2-5	CASSLGTADATQYF	TGTGCCAGCAGCTTGGGGACCGCCGATGCGACCCAGTACTTC
-	TRBV5-4	-	TRBJ1-1	CASSSGRVNTEAFF	TGTGCCAGCAGCTCTGGACGGGTGAACACTGAAGCTTTCTTT
-	TRBV11-3	-	TRBJ2-5	CASSLAGTETQYF	TGTGCCAGCAGCTTAGCTGGAACAGAGACCCAGTACTTC
-	TRBV7-9	-	TRBJ2-7	CASSLGLVGEQYF	TGTGCCAGCAGCTTAGGCCTAGTCGGCGAGCAGTACTTC
TRBD2	TRBV25-1	-	TRBJ2-2	CASGVLAANTGELFF	TGTGCCAGCGGGGTTCTAGCGGCGAACACCGGGGAGCTGTTTTTT
-	TRBV28	-	TRBJ1-6	CASSFQDGNSPLHF	TGTGCCAGCAGTTTTCAGGACGGAAATTCACCCCTCCACTTT
-	TRBV5-4	-	TRBJ1-1	CASSLGENTEAFF	TGTGCCAGCAGCTTAGGGGAGAACACTGAAGCTTTCTTT
-	TRBV5-4	-	TRBJ2-3	CASSPGVTDTQYF	TGTGCCAGCAGCCCCGGAGTCACAGATACGCAGTATTTT
-	TRBV30	-	TRBJ2-5	CAWSVLSGRQETQYF	TGTGCCTGGAGTGTACTTTCGGGGAGACAAGAGACCCAGTACTTC
TRBD1	TRBV11-3	-	TRBJ2-3	CASSSWTGLSTDTQYF	TGTGCCAGCAGCTCCTGGACAGGCCTGAGCACAGATACGCAGTATTTT
-	TRBV10-3	once	TRBJ1-5	CAISVGGFRGQPQHF	TGTGCCATCAGTGTAGGGGGGTTCCGGGGTCAGCCCCAGCATTTT
-	TRBV7-9	-	TRBJ2-1	CASSLRGGYNEQFF	TGTGCCAGCAGCTTAAGAGGTGGCTACAATGAGCAGTTCTTC
-	TRBV28	-	TRBJ2-4	CASVPMGGPQDIQYF	TGTGCCAGCGTCCCGATGGGGGGACCCCAAGACATTCAGTACTTC
-	TRBV6-2/TRBV6-3	-	TRBJ1-5	CASSTQLYSNQPQHF	TGTGCCAGCAGTACACAGCTTTATAGCAATCAGCCCCAGCATTTT
-	TRBV28	-	TRBJ1-2	CASSYGFRGYTF	TGTGCCAGCAGTTATGGTTTTCGGGGCTACACCTTC
-	TRBV10-2	-	TRBJ1-1	CASSESAVNTEAFF	TGCGCCAGCAGTGAGTCAGCCGTGAACACTGAAGCTTTCTTT
-	TRBV18	-	TRBJ1-1	CASSPNRVGTEAFF	TGTGCCAGCTCACCAAACAGGGTTGGCACTGAAGCTTTCTTT
-	TRBV12-3/TRBV12-4	-	TRBJ1-2	CASTYSTGDGYTF	TGTGCCAGCACGTACTCGACAGGAGATGGCTACACCTTC
-	TRBV27	-	TRBJ2-1	CASSLNRHEQFF	TGTGCCAGCAGTTTAAATAGGCATGAGCAGTTCTTC
-	TRBV3-1/TRBV3-2	-	TRBJ2-3	CASSLIPDTQYF	TGTGCCAGCAGCCTTATCCCAGATACGCAGTATTTT
-	TRBV28	few	TRBJ1-3	CASSLLQGNTIYF	TGTGCCAGCAGTTTATTACAGGGAAACACCATATATTTT
-	TRBV30	once	TRBJ1-1	CACRRQYLGTEAFF	TGTGCCTGCCGTCGACAGTACCTAGGCACTGAAGCTTTCTTT
TRBD1	TRBV4-1	-	TRBJ1-4	CASSSGGQKGNEKLFF	TGCGCCAGCAGCTCAGGGGGACAGAAGGGTAATGAAAAACTGTTTTTT
-	TRBV2	-	TRBJ2-1	CASGTRESSYNEQFF	TGTGCCAGCGGAACCCGAGAAAGCTCCTACAATGAGCAGTTCTTC
-	TRBV28	-	TRBJ2-3	CASSPRGSPGDTQYF	TGTGCCAGCAGTCCCCGGGGTTCCCCGGGGGATACGCAGTATTTT
-	TRBV27	-	TRBJ1-1	CVTASRLRGTEAFF	TGTGTCACCGCATCCAGGCTTCGGGGAACTGAAGCTTTCTTT
-	TRBV11-3	-	TRBJ2-5	CASSLDLGGRRTQYF	TGTGCCAGCAGCTTAGATCTAGGGGGACGGCGGACCCAGTACTTC
-	TRBV18	-	TRBJ1-3	CASSPGESGNTIYF	TGTGCCAGCTCACCCGGAGAATCAGGAAACACCATATATTTT
-	TRBV11-2	-	TRBJ2-5	CASSLELQETQYF	TGTGCCAGCAGCTTAGAACTCCAAGAGACCCAGTACTTC
TRBD1	TRBV30	-	TRBJ1-5	CAWSPGQGNQPQHF	TGTGCCTGGAGTCCCGGACAGGGTAATCAGCCCCAGCATTTT
-	TRBV6-1	-	TRBJ2-7	CASSETGSSYEQYF	TGTGCCAGCAGTGAAACGGGTAGCTCCTACGAGCAGTACTTC
-	TRBV5-4	-	TRBJ2-3	CASSLGRARTDTQYF	TGTGCCAGCAGCCTGGGGCGGGCCCGCACAGATACGCAGTATTTT
-	TRBV5-6	-	TRBJ2-1	CASSLQVSSYNEQFF	TGTGCCAGCAGCTTGCAAGTGAGCTCCTACAATGAGCAGTTCTTC
-	TRBV28	-	TRBJ1-3	CASGGNPSSGNTIYF	TGTGCCAGCGGTGGTAACCCGAGCTCTGGAAACACCATATATTTT
-	TRBV28	-	TRBJ1-5	CASSFEKGNQPQHF	TGTGCCAGCAGTTTTGAAAAGGGCAATCAGCCCCAGCATTTT
TRBD1	TRBV18	-	TRBJ2-2	CASSPPTGTVRTGELFF	TGTGCCAGCTCACCACCTACTGGGACAGTACGCACCGGGGAGCTGTTTTTT
-	TRBV2	-	TRBJ2-7	CASNRDTIYEQYF	TGTGCCAGCAACCGGGACACCATATACGAGCAGTACTTC
-	TRBV19	-	TRBJ1-5	CATRPQGEAPQHF	TGTGCCACCCGGCCGCAGGGAGAGGCCCCCCAGCATTTT
-	TRBV9	-	TRBJ2-2	CASSADYTGELFF	TGTGCCAGCAGCGCAGATTACACCGGGGAGCTGTTTTTT
-	TRBV7-9	-	TRBJ1-3	CASNPPGGGNTIYF	TGTGCCAGCAACCCCCCCGGGGGCGGAAACACCATATATTTT
-	TRBV18	-	TRBJ1-1	CASSPIPRGNTEAFF	TGTGCCAGCTCACCAATACCTAGGGGGAACACTGAAGCTTTCTTT
TRBD1	TRBV6-2/TRBV6-3	-	TRBJ1-2	CASSYSEQGAQGYTF	TGTGCCAGCAGTTACTCGGAGCAGGGGGCGCAAGGCTACACCTTC
TRBD1	TRBV11-3	-	TRBJ2-2	CASTHRGIAELFF	TGTGCCAGCACCCACAGGGGAATCGCAGAGCTGTTTTTT
-	TRBV19	-	TRBJ2-3	CASTPTNRGDTQYF	TGTGCCAGTACGCCGACCAACCGGGGGGATACGCAGTATTTT
TRBD1	TRBV12-3/TRBV12-4	-	TRBJ1-2	CASSLWDSYGYTF	TGTGCCAGCAGTTTGTGGGACAGCTATGGCTACACCTTC